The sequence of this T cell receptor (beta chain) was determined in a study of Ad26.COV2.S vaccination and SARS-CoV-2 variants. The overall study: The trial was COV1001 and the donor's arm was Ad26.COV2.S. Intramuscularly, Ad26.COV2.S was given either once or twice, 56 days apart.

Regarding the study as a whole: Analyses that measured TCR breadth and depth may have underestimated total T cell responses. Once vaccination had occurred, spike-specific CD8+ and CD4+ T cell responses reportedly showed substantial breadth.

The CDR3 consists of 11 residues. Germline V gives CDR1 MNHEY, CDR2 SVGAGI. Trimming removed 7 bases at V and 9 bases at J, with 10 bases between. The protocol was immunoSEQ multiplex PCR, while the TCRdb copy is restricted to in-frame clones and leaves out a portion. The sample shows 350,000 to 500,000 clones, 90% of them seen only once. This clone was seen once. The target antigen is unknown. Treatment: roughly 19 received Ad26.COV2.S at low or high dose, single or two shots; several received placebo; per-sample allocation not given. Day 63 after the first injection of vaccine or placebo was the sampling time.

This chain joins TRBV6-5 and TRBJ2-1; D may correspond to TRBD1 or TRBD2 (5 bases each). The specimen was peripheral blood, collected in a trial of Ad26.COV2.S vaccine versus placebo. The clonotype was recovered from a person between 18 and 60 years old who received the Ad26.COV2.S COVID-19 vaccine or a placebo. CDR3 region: CASNRGTEQFF. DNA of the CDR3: TGTGCCAGCAATCGGGGCACTGAGCAGTTCTTC.